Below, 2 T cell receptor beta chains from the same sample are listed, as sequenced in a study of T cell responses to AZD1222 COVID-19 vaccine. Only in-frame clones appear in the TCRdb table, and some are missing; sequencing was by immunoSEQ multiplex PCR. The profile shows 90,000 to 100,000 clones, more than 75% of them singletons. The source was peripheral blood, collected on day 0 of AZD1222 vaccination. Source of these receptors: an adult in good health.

CDR3 in DNA: TGTGCCAGCAGTTGGGAAGCTAATGAAAAACTGTTTTTT. Its protein product is CASSWEANEKLFF. The rearrangement links TRBV27 to TRBJ1-4; D is unclear. Germline assignment: CDR1 MNHEY and CDR2 SMNVEV (reference sequence). This CDR3 comprises 13 residues. Trimming stripped 4 bases from V and 3 bases from J, with 6 bases between.

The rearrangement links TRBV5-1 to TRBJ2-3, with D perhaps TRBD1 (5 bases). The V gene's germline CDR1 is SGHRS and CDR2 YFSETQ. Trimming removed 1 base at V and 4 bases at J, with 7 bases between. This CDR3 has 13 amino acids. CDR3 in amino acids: CASSLQGPDTQYF. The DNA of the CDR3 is TGCGCCAGCAGCTTGCAGGGCCCAGATACGCAGTATTTT.